This section outlines one T cell receptor (beta chain) sequence together with its context. The antigen remains unidentified. These data belong to a study of shared clonotypes between healthy human individuals. As for the study in general: Per donor, CD8 memory used one plate, CD8 naive used two, CD4 memory used three and CD4 naive used three.

Naive CD8 cells comprised CD45RO-negative, CCR7-positively selected cells, excluding terminally differentiated effector memory CD45RA+ cells. Study-level findings and limits: About 5% of naive CD4 clonotypes were shared across a handful of donors.

Profiled with immunoSEQ multiplex PCR; TCRdb holds only in-frame clones, not every one. Counted here are about 2 million clones, about 95% occurring once; the ten biggest clones make up 0.9% to 1.3%. Germline assignment: CDR1 SGHAT and CDR2 FQNNGV. Trimming removed 10 bases from V and 0 bases from J; junction bases left unmatched: 3. The CDR3 runs to 12 residues. Source material: naive CD8+ T cells sorted from blood. This TCR was sampled from a man younger than 30 in good health. This chain uses TRBV11-2 with TRBJ2-7, with TRBD1 matching 7 bases. The CDR3 DNA reads as TGTGCCACTTCAGGGGGCTCCTACGAGCAGTACTTC. As protein: CATSGGSYEQYF.